One T cell receptor beta chain is described in this entry. What it recognizes is unknown. This specimen belongs to a study of CD8 T cells in ankylosing spondylitis. Study results and limitations: Seemingly distinctive of ankylosing spondylitis blood was a TCR beta motif formed by eight highly homologous variants.

TCRdb re-analysed the 5' RACE reads in MiXCR, keeping a single row per CDR3 protein. Among around 540,000 distinct CDR3 sequences listed, roughly 13% were seen once. Germline lookup yields CDR1 KGHDR and CDR2 SFDVKD. The CDR3 covers 20 residues. Losses at the gene ends were 4 bases for V and 0 bases for J; bases not matched to a gene: 11. V is TRBV24-1 and J is TRBJ2-1, with 13 positions matching TRBD2. The specimen was blood, either unsorted or a sorted T cell fraction (not recorded which). This TCR derives from a male donor with ankylosing spondylitis. The CDR3 DNA follows: TGTGCCACCAGTGACCCAGGACTAGCGGGAGATTCGAGCTCCTACAATGAGCAGTTCTTC. Protein sequence: CATSDPGLAGDSSSYNEQFF.